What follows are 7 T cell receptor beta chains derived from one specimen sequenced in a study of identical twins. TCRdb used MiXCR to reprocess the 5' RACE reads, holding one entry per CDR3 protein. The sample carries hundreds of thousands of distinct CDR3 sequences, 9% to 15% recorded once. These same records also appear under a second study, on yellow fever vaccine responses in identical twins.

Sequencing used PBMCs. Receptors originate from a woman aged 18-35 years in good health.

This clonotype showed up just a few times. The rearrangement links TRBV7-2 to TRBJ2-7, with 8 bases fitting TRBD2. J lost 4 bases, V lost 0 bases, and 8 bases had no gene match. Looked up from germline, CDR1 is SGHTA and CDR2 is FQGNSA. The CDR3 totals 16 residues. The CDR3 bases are TGTGCCAGCAGCTTAGCGTCAGCGGGAGTTTTGTACGAGCAGTACTTC. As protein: CASSLASAGVLYEQYF.

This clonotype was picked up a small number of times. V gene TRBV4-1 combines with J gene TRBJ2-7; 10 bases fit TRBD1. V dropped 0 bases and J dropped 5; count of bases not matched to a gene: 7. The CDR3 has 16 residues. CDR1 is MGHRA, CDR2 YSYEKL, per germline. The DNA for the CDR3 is TGCGCCAGCAGCCAAGAGGCTGCCGGGACAGGGGACGAGCAGTACTTC. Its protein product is CASSQEAAGTGDEQYF.

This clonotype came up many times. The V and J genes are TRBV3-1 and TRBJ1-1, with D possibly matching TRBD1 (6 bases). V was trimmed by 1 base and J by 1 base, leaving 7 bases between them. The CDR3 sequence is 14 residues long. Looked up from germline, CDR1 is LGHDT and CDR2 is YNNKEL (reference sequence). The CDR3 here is CASSQGTANTEAFF. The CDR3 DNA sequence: TGTGCCAGCAGCCAAGGGACAGCGAACACTGAAGCTTTCTTT.

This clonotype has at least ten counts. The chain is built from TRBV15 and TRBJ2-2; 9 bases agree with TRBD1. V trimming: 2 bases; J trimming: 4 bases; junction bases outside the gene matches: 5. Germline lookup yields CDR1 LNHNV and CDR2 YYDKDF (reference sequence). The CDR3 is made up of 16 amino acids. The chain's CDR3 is CATSRSGTGPTGELFF. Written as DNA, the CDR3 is TGTGCCACCAGCAGATCAGGGACAGGGCCCACCGGGGAGCTGTTTTTT.

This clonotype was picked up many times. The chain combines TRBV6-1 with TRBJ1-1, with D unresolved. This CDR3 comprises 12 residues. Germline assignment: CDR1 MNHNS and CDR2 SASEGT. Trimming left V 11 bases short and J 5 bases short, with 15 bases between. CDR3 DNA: TGTGCCGGTTGGGCTCCGGGGACTGAAGCTTTCTTT. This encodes CAGWAPGTEAFF.

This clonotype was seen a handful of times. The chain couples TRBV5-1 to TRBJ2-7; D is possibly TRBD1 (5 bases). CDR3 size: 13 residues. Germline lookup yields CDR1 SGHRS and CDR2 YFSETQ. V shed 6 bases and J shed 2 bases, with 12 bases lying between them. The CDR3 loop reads CASKVDTTYEQYF. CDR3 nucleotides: TGCGCCAGCAAGGTGGACACCACCTACGAGCAGTACTTC.

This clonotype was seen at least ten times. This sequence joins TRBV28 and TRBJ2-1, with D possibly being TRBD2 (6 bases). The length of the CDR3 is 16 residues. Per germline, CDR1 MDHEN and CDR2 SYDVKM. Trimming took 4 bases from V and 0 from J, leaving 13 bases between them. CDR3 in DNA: TGTGCCAGCAGTTCACCACGGGAGAGCTCCTACAATGAGCAGTTCTTC. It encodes CASSSPRESSYNEQFF.